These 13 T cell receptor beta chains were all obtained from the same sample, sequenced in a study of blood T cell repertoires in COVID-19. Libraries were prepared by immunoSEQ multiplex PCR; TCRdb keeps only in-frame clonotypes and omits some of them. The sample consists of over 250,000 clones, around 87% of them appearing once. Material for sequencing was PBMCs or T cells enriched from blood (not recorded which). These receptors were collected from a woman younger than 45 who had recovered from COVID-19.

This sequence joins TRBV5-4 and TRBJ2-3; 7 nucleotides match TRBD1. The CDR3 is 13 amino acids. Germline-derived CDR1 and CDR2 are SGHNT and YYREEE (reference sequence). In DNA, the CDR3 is TGTGCAACGCGGCAGGGGGTCACAGATACGCAGTATTTT. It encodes CATRQGVTDTQYF.

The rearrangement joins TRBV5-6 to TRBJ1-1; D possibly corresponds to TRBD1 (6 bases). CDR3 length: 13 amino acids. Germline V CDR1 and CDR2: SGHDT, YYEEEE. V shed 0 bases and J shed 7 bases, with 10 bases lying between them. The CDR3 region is CASSLVGAIEAFF. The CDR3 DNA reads TGTGCCAGCAGCTTGGTGGGGGCTATTGAAGCTTTCTTT. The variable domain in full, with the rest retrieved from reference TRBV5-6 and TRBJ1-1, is DAGVTQSPTHLIKTRGQQVTLRCSPKSGHDTVSWYQQALGQGPQFIFQYYEEEERQRGNFPDRFSGHQFPNYSSELNVNALLLGDSALYLCASSLVGAIEAFFGQGTRLTVV.

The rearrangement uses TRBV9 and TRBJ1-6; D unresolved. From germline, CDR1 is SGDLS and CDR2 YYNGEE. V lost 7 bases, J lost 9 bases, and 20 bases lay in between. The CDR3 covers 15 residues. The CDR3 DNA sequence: TGTGCCAGCGGCCCGTCACAGCGACTAATTTCACCCCTCCACTTT. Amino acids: CASGPSQRLISPLHF.

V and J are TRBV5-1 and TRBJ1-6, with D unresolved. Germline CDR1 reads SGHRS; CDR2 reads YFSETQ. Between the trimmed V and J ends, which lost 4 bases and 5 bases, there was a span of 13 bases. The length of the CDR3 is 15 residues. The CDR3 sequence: CASSEHASNNSPLHF. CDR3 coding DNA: TGCGCCAGCAGCGAACACGCCTCGAATAATTCACCCCTCCACTTT.

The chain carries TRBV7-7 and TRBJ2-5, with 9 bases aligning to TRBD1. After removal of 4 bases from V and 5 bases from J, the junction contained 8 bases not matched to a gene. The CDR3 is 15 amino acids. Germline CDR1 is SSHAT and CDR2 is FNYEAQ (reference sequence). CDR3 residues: CASSWTQGAGETQYF. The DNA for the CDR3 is TGTGCCAGCAGCTGGACACAGGGGGCAGGGGAGACCCAGTACTTC.

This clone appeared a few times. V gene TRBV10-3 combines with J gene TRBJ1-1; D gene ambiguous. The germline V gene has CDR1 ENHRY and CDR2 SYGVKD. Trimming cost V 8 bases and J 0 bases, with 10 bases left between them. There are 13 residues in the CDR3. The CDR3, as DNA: TGTGCCATCGCGAACGTTTTGAACACTGAAGCTTTCTTT. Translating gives CAIANVLNTEAFF.

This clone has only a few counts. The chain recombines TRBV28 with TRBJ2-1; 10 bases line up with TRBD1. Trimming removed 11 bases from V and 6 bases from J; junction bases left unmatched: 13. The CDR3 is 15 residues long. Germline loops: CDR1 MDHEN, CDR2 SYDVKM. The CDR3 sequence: CAVNPGTGEANEQFF. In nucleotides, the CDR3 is TGTGCCGTTAACCCCGGGACAGGGGAAGCCAATGAGCAGTTCTTC. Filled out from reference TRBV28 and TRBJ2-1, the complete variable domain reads DVKVTQSSRYLVKRTGEKVFLECVQDMDHENMFWYRQDPGLGLRLIYFSYDVKMKEKGDIPEGYSVSREKKERFSLILESASTNQTSMYLCAVNPGTGEANEQFFGPGTRLTVL.

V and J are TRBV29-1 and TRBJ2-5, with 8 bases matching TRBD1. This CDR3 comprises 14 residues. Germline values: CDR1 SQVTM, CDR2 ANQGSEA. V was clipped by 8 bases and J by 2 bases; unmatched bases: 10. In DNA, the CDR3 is TGCAGCTACTCTCGACAGGGGACGCAAGAGACCCAGTACTTC. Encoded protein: CSYSRQGTQETQYF. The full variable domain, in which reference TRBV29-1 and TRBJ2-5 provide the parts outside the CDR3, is SAVISQKPSRDICQRGTSLTIQCQVDSQVTMMFWYRQQPGQSLTLIATANQGSEATYESGFVIDKFPISRPNLTFSTLTVSNMSPEDSSIYLCSYSRQGTQETQYFGPGTRLLVL.

The CDR3 loop is CASSLSGVYGYTF. Here the CDR3 DNA reads TGCGCCAGCAGCTTATCAGGGGTCTATGGCTACACCTTC. V is TRBV5-1 and J is TRBJ1-2, with D possibly TRBD1 on 6 matching bases. Germline loops: CDR1 SGHRS, CDR2 YFSETQ. This CDR3 has 13 residues. Trimming removed 2 bases at V and 4 bases at J, with 9 bases between. The whole variable domain, remainder taken from reference TRBV5-1 and TRBJ1-2, is KAGVTQTPRYLIKTRGQQVTLSCSPISGHRSVSWYQQTPGQGLQFLFEYFSETQRNKGNFPGRFSGRQFSNSRSEMNVSTLELGDSALYLCASSLSGVYGYTFGSGTRLTVV.

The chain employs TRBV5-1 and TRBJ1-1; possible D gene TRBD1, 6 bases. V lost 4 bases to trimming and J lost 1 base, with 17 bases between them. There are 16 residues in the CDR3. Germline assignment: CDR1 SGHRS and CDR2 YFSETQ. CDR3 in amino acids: CASSPLQAGENTEAFF. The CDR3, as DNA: TGCGCCAGCAGCCCACTCCAGGCAGGGGAGAACACTGAAGCTTTCTTT. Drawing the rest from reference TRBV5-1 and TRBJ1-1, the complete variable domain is KAGVTQTPRYLIKTRGQQVTLSCSPISGHRSVSWYQQTPGQGLQFLFEYFSETQRNKGNFPGRFSGRQFSNSRSEMNVSTLELGDSALYLCASSPLQAGENTEAFFGQGTRLTVV.

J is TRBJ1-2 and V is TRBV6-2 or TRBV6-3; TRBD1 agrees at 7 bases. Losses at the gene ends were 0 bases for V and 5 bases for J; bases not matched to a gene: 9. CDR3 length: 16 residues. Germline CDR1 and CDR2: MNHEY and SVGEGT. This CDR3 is CASSYSIGQEPYGYTF. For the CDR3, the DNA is TGTGCCAGCAGTTACTCGATAGGACAGGAGCCGTATGGCTACACCTTC.

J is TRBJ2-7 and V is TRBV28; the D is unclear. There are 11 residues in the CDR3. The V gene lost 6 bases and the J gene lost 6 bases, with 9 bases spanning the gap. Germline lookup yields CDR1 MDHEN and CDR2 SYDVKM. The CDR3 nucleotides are TGTGCCAGCAGCCTAGTGGGCGAGCAGTACTTC. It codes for CASSLVGEQYF.

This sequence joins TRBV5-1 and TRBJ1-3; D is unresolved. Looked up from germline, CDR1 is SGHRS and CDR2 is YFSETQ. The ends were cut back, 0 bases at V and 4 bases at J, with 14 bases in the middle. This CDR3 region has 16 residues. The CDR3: CASSLGPGEGGNTIYF. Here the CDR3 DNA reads TGCGCCAGCAGCTTGGGGCCCGGTGAGGGAGGAAACACCATATATTTT. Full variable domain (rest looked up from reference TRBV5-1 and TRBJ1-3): KAGVTQTPRYLIKTRGQQVTLSCSPISGHRSVSWYQQTPGQGLQFLFEYFSETQRNKGNFPGRFSGRQFSNSRSEMNVSTLELGDSALYLCASSLGPGEGGNTIYFGEGSWLTVV.